This entry lists 27 T cell receptor beta chains sequenced from one sample in a study of T cells in Graves' hyperthyroidism and ophthalmopathy (dated by TCRdb to the late 2010s). The library was produced with multiplex PCR. Sequencing was performed on an Illumina HiSeq 2000. The TCR beta CDR3 regions were amplified from RNA transcripts. A first-round RT-PCR of the TCR CDR3 used the HTBI primer set with the Qiagen OneStep RT-PCR kit. The public reads were quality trimmed at Q25 with fastp and then assembled into clones with MiXCR by TCRdb, keeping productive beta chains. Rows are unified per CDR3 protein, each entry keeping the most common DNA and genes. The sample includes 150,000 to 200,000 distinct CDR3 sequences, with about 9.4% observed a single time. The top ten constitute around 20% of the sample. The sequenced sample consisted of blood. The receptors come from a woman aged 18-29 years with Graves' hyperthyroidism that later progressed to Graves' ophthalmopathy.

This clonotype was counted many times. The rearrangement joins TRBV7-2 to TRBJ1-2; perhaps TRBD1 as D (6 bases). Per germline, CDR1 SGHTA and CDR2 FQGNSA. V lost 4 bases and J lost 3, with 12 bases in between. There are 14 residues in the CDR3. The CDR3, as DNA: TGTGCCAGCAGCTACGGGCCAGGGGACTATGGCTACACCTTC. It translates to CASSYGPGDYGYTF.

This clonotype was seen repeatedly, ten times or more. V usage is TRBV20-1 and J usage is TRBJ2-7, with D hard to call. The CDR3 length is 12 residues. The germline V and J ends were trimmed by 6 bases and 2 bases, with 11 bases remaining between them. Germline CDR1 and CDR2: DFQATT and SNEGSKA (reference sequence). The CDR3 is CSARRRPYEQYF. DNA of the CDR3: TGCAGTGCCCGACGTCGTCCCTACGAGCAGTACTTC.

J is TRBJ1-2 and V is TRBV15; D perhaps matches TRBD1 (6 bases). Germline loops: CDR1 LNHNV, CDR2 YYDKDF (reference sequence). Trimming cost V 8 bases and J 5 bases, with 15 bases left between them. There are 13 residues in the CDR3. CDR3 sequence (DNA): TGTGCCACCCCCGTAGACAGGAATTATGGCTACACCTTC. Its protein is CATPVDRNYGYTF.

The sample holds a few counts of this clonotype. The chain uses TRBV6-1 and TRBJ2-3, with TRBD2 identical over 11 bases. The germline gives CDR1 MNHNS, CDR2 SASEGT. This CDR3 contains 15 residues. Germline trimming cut 5 bases from V and 4 bases from J; bases unmatched to any gene: 5. CDR3 protein: CASSTTSGSSDTQYF. CDR3 bases: TGTGCCAGCAGTACAACTAGCGGGAGCTCAGATACGCAGTATTTT.

This clonotype was counted ten times or more. This chain uses TRBV19 with TRBJ1-5; perhaps TRBD1 as D (6 bases). V gave up 5 bases and J gave up 0 bases, with 29 bases separating them. Germline V lookup: CDR1 LNHDA, CDR2 SQIVND (reference sequence). The CDR3 has 21 residues. The CDR3 DNA reads as TGTGCCAGTAGTCTCGACGGAGGGGGAGCCCGACGGTATAATAGCAATCAGCCCCAGCATTTT. Translation: CASSLDGGGARRYNSNQPQHF.

This clonotype has at least ten counts. The chain carries TRBV6-1 and TRBJ2-7, with a tentative D call TRBD2 (5 bases). V gave up 6 bases and J gave up 3 bases, with 12 bases separating them. CDR3 size: 13 residues. Germline V gene lookup returns CDR1 MNHNS and CDR2 SASEGT. CDR3 sequence: CASSTGMYYEQYF. The DNA for the CDR3 is TGTGCCAGCAGCACCGGGATGTACTACGAGCAGTACTTC.

Many counts were recorded for this clonotype. The V call is TRBV12-3 or TRBV12-4, the J call TRBJ2-5; D unresolved. Trimming took off 6 bases at V and 5 bases at J, with 13 bases between the two ends. The CDR3 consists of 13 residues. CDR3 region: CASRRSGFETQYF. The CDR3 nucleotides read TGTGCCAGCAGGCGATCCGGGTTTGAGACCCAGTACTTC.

This chain links TRBV6-5 with TRBJ1-4; a weak D match, TRBD1 (5 bases). The length of the CDR3 is 19 residues. In germline, CDR1 is MNHEY, CDR2 SVGAGI. V lost 0 bases to trimming and J lost 0 bases, with 17 bases between them. CDR3 DNA: TGTGCCAGCAGTTACTCGATCGGGTACAGGCCTTCAACTAATGAAAAACTGTTTTTT. Translated, it gives CASSYSIGYRPSTNEKLFF.

The sample holds many counts of this clonotype. The rearrangement joins TRBV20-1 to TRBJ2-1, with 8 bases fitting TRBD1. V dropped 0 bases and J dropped 4; count of bases not matched to a gene: 5. Per germline, CDR1 DFQATT and CDR2 SNEGSKA (reference sequence). This CDR3 is built from 15 residues. CDR3 in amino acids: CSAREPGQEYNEQFF. The CDR3 DNA reads as TGCAGTGCTAGAGAACCGGGACAGGAGTACAATGAGCAGTTCTTC.

This clonotype was counted ten times or more. The chain recombines TRBV20-1 with TRBJ2-7; D gene ambiguous. Germline CDR1 is DFQATT and CDR2 is SNEGSKA (reference sequence). The CDR3 extends over 11 amino acids. Trimming removed 7 bases from V and 6 bases from J, with 13 bases in between. CDR3 coding DNA: TGCAGTGTTCGACGTTCCCTCGAGCAGTACTTC. Protein: CSVRRSLEQYF.

Ten or more counts support this clonotype. The rearrangement links TRBV25-1 to TRBJ1-2; D gene unclear. Trimming removed 4 bases from V and 0 bases from J, with 9 bases in between. The CDR3 extends over 14 amino acids. CDR1 is MGHDK, CDR2 SYGVNS, per germline. CDR3 nucleotides: TGTGCCAGCAGTGGGCGACGGGCTAACTATGGCTACACCTTC. This sequence encodes CASSGRRANYGYTF.

This clonotype has at least ten counts. The CDR3 sequence: CASSEITQGILSYEQYF. As DNA, the CDR3 is TGTGCCAGCAGTGAAATTACACAGGGAATCCTCTCCTACGAGCAGTACTTC. V gene TRBV6-1 combines with J gene TRBJ2-7, with D possibly matching TRBD1 (6 bases). This CDR3 is 17 amino acids long. V lost 2 bases and J 0 bases, leaving 17 bases between the germline ends. Germline CDR1 and CDR2: MNHNS and SASEGT.

This clonotype was seen many times. The V gene is TRBV2, the J gene TRBJ1-1; 7 nucleotides align to TRBD1. The V segment lost 7 bases and the J segment 3 bases; nucleotides outside the gene matches: 8. Germline assignment: CDR1 SNHLY and CDR2 FYNNEI. This CDR3 is 14 amino acids long. The CDR3 loop is CASNLQGLDTEAFF. The CDR3 region has the DNA TGTGCCAGCAATTTACAGGGGTTGGACACTGAAGCTTTCTTT.

This clonotype has a count of ten or more. The chain carries TRBV11-2 and TRBJ1-6; 11 bases line up with TRBD1. Germline loops: CDR1 SGHAT, CDR2 FQNNGV. The CDR3 runs 15 residues. J gave up 6 bases and V 3 bases, and 1 base lay outside the gene matches. The CDR3 DNA sequence: TGTGCCAGCAGCTTTGGACAGGGGGCTAATTCACCCCTCCACTTT. Amino acid sequence: CASSFGQGANSPLHF.

This clonotype was seen many times. The chain couples TRBV30 to TRBJ2-7; 7 nucleotides line up with TRBD1. This CDR3 contains 15 residues. V lost 2 bases, J lost 1 base, and 8 bases stayed unmatched. Germline V gene lookup returns CDR1 GTSNPN and CDR2 SVGIG (reference sequence). CDR3 in DNA: TGTGCCTGGAGTAAAGGGGGCCACAATTCCTACGAGCAGTACTTC. Amino acid sequence: CAWSKGGHNSYEQYF.

This clonotype came up many times. The chain links TRBV29-1 to TRBJ1-2, with a weak D call TRBD1 (5 bases). This CDR3 region has 12 residues. Germline V gene data show CDR1 as SQVTM and CDR2 as ANQGSEA. V lost 6 bases, J lost 9 bases, and 17 bases lay in between. DNA of the CDR3: TGCAGCGTCACCGACAGTACTACGAGCTACACCTTC. This gives the protein CSVTDSTTSYTF.

This clonotype was counted ten times or more. This chain connects TRBV9 to TRBJ1-5; D is unresolved. This CDR3 region has 15 residues. Per germline, CDR1 SGDLS and CDR2 YYNGEE. Trimming shortened V by 0 bases and J by 9 bases, and 16 bases separated the two germline ends. CDR3 protein: CASSVDPPSRRPQHF. CDR3 DNA: TGTGCCAGCAGCGTAGACCCACCATCGCGAAGGCCCCAGCATTTT.

This clonotype came up many times. The chain combines TRBV19 with TRBJ2-3, with TRBD2 as a possible D gene (5 bases). Germline CDR1 LNHDA, CDR2 SQIVND (reference sequence). The V and J ends lost 5 bases and 3 bases respectively, with 12 bases between them. The CDR3 runs to 14 residues. CDR3: CASSDFPGTDTQYF. The CDR3 DNA follows: TGTGCCAGTAGTGACTTCCCGGGAACAGATACGCAGTATTTT. Complete variable domain (other parts from reference TRBV19 and TRBJ2-3): DGGITQSPKYLFRKEGQNVTLSCEQNLNHDAMYWYRQDPGQGLRLIYYSQIVNDFQKGDIAEGYSVSREKKESFPLTVTSAQKNPTAFYLCASSDFPGTDTQYFGPGTRLTVL.

The CDR3 coding sequence is TGCGCCAGCAGCCAAGAGGCTAATTTAGGTACGCAGTATTTT. Amino acids: CASSQEANLGTQYF. The chain has TRBV4-1 and TRBJ2-3, with D unresolved. The ends were cut back, 0 bases at V and 8 bases at J, with 12 bases in the middle. The CDR3 spans 14 residues. Germline V gene data show CDR1 as MGHRA and CDR2 as YSYEKL.

V is TRBV4-1 and J is TRBJ1-2, with D possibly TRBD1 on 5 matching bases. This CDR3 region has 15 residues. Germline V gene data show CDR1 as MGHRA and CDR2 as YSYEKL. V was clipped by 1 base and J by 8 bases, with 17 bases between them. The CDR3 reads CASSQGPIGGGGYTF. In nucleotides, the CDR3 is TGCGCCAGCAGCCAAGGTCCCATTGGGGGAGGAGGCTACACCTTC.

This clonotype was picked up many times. The V gene is TRBV5-1, the J gene TRBJ2-1, with 9 bases matching TRBD1. Germline V gene sequence: CDR1 SGHRS, CDR2 YFSETQ. The CDR3 extends over 19 amino acids. J lost 3 bases, V lost 5 bases, and 18 bases had no gene match. CDR3 DNA sequence: TGCGCCAGCAGTTCCCCCGGGACAGGGAGGAGGTGGAGCTACAATGAGCAGTTCTTC. It translates to CASSSPGTGRRWSYNEQFF.

This clonotype came up many times. The chain joins TRBV7-3 to TRBJ2-1; D remains ambiguous. CDR1 is SGHTA, CDR2 FQGTGA, per germline. Trimming shortened V by 6 bases and J by 0 bases, and 12 bases separated the two germline ends. The CDR3 is 15 residues long. DNA for the CDR3: TGTGCCAGCAGTTCTCAAGAGAGCTCCTACAATGAGCAGTTCTTC. It specifies CASSSQESSYNEQFF.

This clonotype was seen more than once but under ten times. The chain has TRBV3-1 and TRBJ2-5, with TRBD2 matching over 11 bases. Germline lookup yields CDR1 LGHDT and CDR2 YNNKEL (reference sequence). The CDR3 has 15 residues. Losses at the gene ends were 4 bases for V and 5 bases for J; bases not matched to a gene: 6. CDR3 in DNA: TGTGCCAGCAGCCGGCTAGCGGGGGGTTTTGAGACCCAGTACTTC. It is translated as CASSRLAGGFETQYF.

This chain joins TRBV20-1 and TRBJ2-7, with 7 bases aligning to TRBD1. Looked up from germline, CDR1 is DFQATT and CDR2 is SNEGSKA (reference sequence). The CDR3 totals 12 residues. Trimming removed 6 bases from V and 5 bases from J; junction bases left unmatched: 7. In DNA form, the CDR3 reads TGCAGTGCCTTAGACAGGGCGGACGAGCAGTACTTC. Translated: CSALDRADEQYF.

This clonotype has at least ten counts. V and J are TRBV20-1 and TRBJ2-7; maybe TRBD2 (5 bases). The CDR3 is made up of 15 amino acids. With 0 bases removed from V and 2 bases from J, the gap between germline ends came to 14 bases. CDR1 DFQATT and CDR2 SNEGSKA come from the germline V gene (reference sequence). The DNA for the CDR3 is TGCAGTGCTAGAGATCAGGCTAGCAGTGCCTACGAGCAGTACTTC. Amino acids: CSARDQASSAYEQYF.

There are many counts of this clonotype. The chain links TRBV6-6 to TRBJ1-4; TRBD1 might be the D (5 bases). CDR1 is MNHNY, CDR2 SVGAGI, per germline (reference sequence). V shed 2 bases and J shed 5 bases, with 12 bases lying between them. The CDR3 runs 15 residues. The CDR3 nucleotides are TGTGCCAGCAGTTACCGCCGGGGGGTGAATGAAAAACTGTTTTTT. The encoded protein is CASSYRRGVNEKLFF.

This clonotype was counted ten times or more. The rearrangement uses TRBV30 and TRBJ1-2, with 8 bases that match TRBD1. Unmatched junction bases numbered 5, after V lost 2 bases and J lost 3 bases. There are 14 residues in the CDR3. Germline V gene data show CDR1 as GTSNPN and CDR2 as SVGIG (reference sequence). CDR3 sequence reads: CAWSLTGGDYGYTF. The DNA of the CDR3 is TGTGCCTGGAGTTTAACAGGGGGGGACTATGGCTACACCTTC. The full variable domain, completed using reference TRBV30 and TRBJ1-2, is SQTIHQWPATLVQPVGSPLSLECTVEGTSNPNLYWYRQAAGRGLQLLFYSVGIGQISSEVPQNLSASRPQDRQFILSSKKLLLSDSGFYLCAWSLTGGDYGYTFGSGTRLTVV.